This TCR beta chain was recorded in a study of siplizumab effects on memory and regulatory T cells. Findings of the study overall: Proliferating siplizumab-culture Tregs lacked confirmation of suppressive function. Assignment to unstimulated subsets succeeded for only a minor fraction of the alloreactive clones. Versus less than 35% in controls, the mappable alloreactive CD4+ clones averaged nearly 70% Treg-derived with siplizumab.

On this clone itself: Its cognate antigen is unknown.

The germline gives CDR1 SGDLS, CDR2 YYNGEE. V lost 3 bases to trimming and J lost 0 bases, with 13 bases between them. This CDR3 has 15 amino acids. Some 97,000 TCR templates underwent assay in every sample. The data were produced by immunoSEQ multiplex PCR, yet TCRdb's version contains in-frame clones alone and is incomplete. The data contain 98,000 or so clones, 85% to 95% of them singletons. The sequencing sample was made of Tregs sorted from blood. The gene calls are TRBV9 and TRBJ2-7; TRBD2 might be the D (5 bases). This TCR was sampled from a human donor in good health. The CDR3 bases are TGTGCCAGCAGCGGTAGCAGGAGGCGCTCCTACGAGCAGTACTTC. Amino acids: CASSGSRRRSYEQYF.